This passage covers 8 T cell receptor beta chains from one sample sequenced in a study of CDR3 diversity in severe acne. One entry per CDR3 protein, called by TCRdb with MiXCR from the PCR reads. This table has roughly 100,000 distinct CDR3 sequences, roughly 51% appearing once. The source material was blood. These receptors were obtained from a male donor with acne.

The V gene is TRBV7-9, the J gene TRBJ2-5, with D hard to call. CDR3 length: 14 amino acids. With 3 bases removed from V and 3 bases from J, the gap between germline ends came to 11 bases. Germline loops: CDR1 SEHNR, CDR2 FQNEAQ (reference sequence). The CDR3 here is CASSLASGEETQYF. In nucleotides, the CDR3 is TGTGCCAGCAGCTTGGCCTCTGGGGAAGAGACCCAGTACTTC.

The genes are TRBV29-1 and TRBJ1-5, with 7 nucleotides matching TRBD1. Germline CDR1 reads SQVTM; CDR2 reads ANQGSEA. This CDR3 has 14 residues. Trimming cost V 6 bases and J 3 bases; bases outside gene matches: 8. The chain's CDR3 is CSVVTGLDNQPQHF. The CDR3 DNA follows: TGCAGCGTGGTGACAGGGTTGGACAATCAGCCCCAGCATTTT.

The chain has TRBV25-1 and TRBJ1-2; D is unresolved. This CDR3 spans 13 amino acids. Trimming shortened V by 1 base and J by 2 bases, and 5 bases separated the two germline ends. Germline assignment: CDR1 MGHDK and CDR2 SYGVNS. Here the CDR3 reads CASSEFGNYGYTF. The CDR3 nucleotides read TGTGCCAGCAGTGAATTCGGCAACTATGGCTACACCTTC.

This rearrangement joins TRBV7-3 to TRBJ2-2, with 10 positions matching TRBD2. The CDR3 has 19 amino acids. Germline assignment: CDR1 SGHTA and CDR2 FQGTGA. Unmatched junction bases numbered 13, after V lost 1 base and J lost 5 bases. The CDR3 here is CASSLKVRGLAGVTGELFF. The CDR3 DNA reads TGTGCCAGCAGCTTAAAGGTTCGGGGTCTAGCGGGAGTTACCGGGGAGCTGTTTTTT. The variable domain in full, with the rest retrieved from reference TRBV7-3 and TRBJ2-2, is GAGVSQTPSNKVTEKGKYVELRCDPISGHTALYWYRQSLGQGPEFLIYFQGTGAADDSGLPNDRFFAVRPEGSVSTLKIQRTERGDSAVYLCASSLKVRGLAGVTGELFFGEGSRLTVL.

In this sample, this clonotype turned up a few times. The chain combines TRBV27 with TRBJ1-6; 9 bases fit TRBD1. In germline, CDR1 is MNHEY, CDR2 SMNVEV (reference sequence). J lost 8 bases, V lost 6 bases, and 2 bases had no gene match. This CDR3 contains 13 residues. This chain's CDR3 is CASRGQGYSPLHF. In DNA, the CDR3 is TGTGCCAGCAGGGGACAGGGATATTCACCCCTCCACTTT.

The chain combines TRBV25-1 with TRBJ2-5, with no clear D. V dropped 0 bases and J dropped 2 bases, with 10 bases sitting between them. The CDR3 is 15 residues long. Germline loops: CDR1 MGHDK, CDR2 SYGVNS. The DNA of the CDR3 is TGTGCCAGCAGTGAATATGCGTCAGCTCAAGAGACCCAGTACTTC. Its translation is CASSEYASAQETQYF.

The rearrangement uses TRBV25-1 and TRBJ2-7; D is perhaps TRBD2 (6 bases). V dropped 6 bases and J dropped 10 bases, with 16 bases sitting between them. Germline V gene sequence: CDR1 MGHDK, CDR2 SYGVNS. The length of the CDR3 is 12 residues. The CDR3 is CASREHGGVQYF. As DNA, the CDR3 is TGTGCCAGCAGGGAACACGGGGGAGTACAGTACTTC.

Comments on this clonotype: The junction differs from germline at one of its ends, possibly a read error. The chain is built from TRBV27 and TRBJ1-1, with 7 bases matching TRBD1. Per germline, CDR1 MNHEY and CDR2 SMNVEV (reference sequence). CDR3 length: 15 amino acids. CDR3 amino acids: CASSLRTGMNTEAFF. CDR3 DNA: TGTGCCAGCAGTTTGAGGACAGGAATGAACACTGAGGCTTTCTTT.